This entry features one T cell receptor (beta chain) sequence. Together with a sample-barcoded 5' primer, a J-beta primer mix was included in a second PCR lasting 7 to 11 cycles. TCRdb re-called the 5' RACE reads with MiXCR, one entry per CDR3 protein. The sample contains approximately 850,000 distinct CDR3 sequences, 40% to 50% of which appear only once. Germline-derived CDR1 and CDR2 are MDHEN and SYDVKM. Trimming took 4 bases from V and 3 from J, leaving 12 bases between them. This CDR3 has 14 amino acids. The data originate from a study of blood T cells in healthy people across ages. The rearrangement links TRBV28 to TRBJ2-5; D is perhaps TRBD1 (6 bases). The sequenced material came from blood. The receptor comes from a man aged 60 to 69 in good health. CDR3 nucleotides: TGTGCCAGCAGTTACGGGACAAAAAAAGAGACCCAGTACTTC. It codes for CASSYGTKKETQYF. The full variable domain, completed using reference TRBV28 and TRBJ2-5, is DVKVTQSSRYLVKRTGEKVFLECVQDMDHENMFWYRQDPGLGLRLIYFSYDVKMKEKGDIPEGYSVSREKKERFSLILESASTNQTSMYLCASSYGTKKETQYFGPGTRLLVL.